What follows are 17 T cell receptor beta chains derived from one specimen sequenced in a study of T-cell reconstitution after alpha-beta-depleted transplantation in children. A library of TCRbeta sequences, prepared with unique molecular identifiers, was generated. TCRdb redid the calling of the PCR reads with MiXCR, one entry per CDR3 protein. The sample contains a few hundred thousand distinct CDR3 sequences, approximately 7% of which appear only once. This sample comprised PBMCs, obtained before TCRalphabeta/CD19-depleted stem cell transplant. The source is a boy aged 2 to 10 with acute lymphoblastic leukemia, due to receive a stem cell transplant.

This clonotype was counted at least ten times. The rearrangement links TRBV10-3 to TRBJ2-5; D possibly matches TRBD1 or TRBD2 (5 bases each). The CDR3 sequence is 13 residues long. Germline-derived CDR1 and CDR2 are ENHRY and SYGVKD. V was shortened by 6 bases and J by 2 bases, with 10 bases between the two germline ends. CDR3 in DNA: TGTGCCATCAGAGGGACGGAACAAGAGACCCAGTACTTC. The encoded protein is CAIRGTEQETQYF.

The J gene is TRBJ1-3, the V gene TRBV28; a possible D gene is TRBD1 (5 bases). Germline V CDR1 and CDR2: MDHEN, SYDVKM. V lost 3 bases to trimming and J lost 4 bases, with 10 bases between them. CDR3 length equals 14 residues. CDR3 protein: CASSFLDSGNTIYF. In DNA form, the CDR3 reads TGTGCCAGCAGTTTTCTCGACAGCGGAAACACCATATATTTT.

The rearrangement uses TRBV20-1 and TRBJ2-3, with 11 nucleotides matching TRBD2. The CDR3 length is 14 residues. Trimming removed 2 bases from V and 5 bases from J; junction bases left unmatched: 3. Per the germline V gene, CDR1 is DFQATT and CDR2 is SNEGSKA (reference sequence). CDR3 bases: TGCAGTGCTAGACTAGCGGGGGGTCTAGATACGCAGTATTTT. Its protein is CSARLAGGLDTQYF.

This clonotype was counted ten times or more. The V call is TRBV7-6, the J call TRBJ2-3; D is unresolved. The ends were cut back, 1 base at V and 2 bases at J, with 7 bases in the middle. The CDR3 extends over 14 amino acids. Germline V gives CDR1 SGHVS, CDR2 FNYEAQ. The CDR3 DNA reads as TGTGCCAGCAGCTTAGGTCACGTCACAGATACGCAGTATTTT. Protein: CASSLGHVTDTQYF.

This clonotype was detected only a few times. The chain couples TRBV12-3 or TRBV12-4 to TRBJ2-2, with a possible D match to TRBD1 (6 bases). Trimming removed 6 bases from V and 6 bases from J, with 20 bases in between. CDR3 length equals 16 residues. The CDR3 loop reads CASRNRVRKGSGELFF. DNA of the CDR3: TGTGCCAGCAGAAACAGGGTCCGAAAGGGGTCCGGGGAGCTGTTTTTT.

The chain joins TRBV5-6 to TRBJ2-5; the D gene could be TRBD1 or TRBD2 (5 bases each). CDR3 length: 13 residues. Trimming shortened V by 5 bases and J by 0 bases, and 8 bases separated the two germline ends. Per germline, CDR1 SGHDT and CDR2 YYEEEE. The CDR3 is CASRGENQETQYF. As DNA, the CDR3 is TGTGCCAGCAGGGGGGAGAACCAAGAGACCCAGTACTTC.

This clonotype was found many times. The rearrangement links TRBV5-4 to TRBJ2-1, with D possibly TRBD1 on 6 matching bases. CDR3 length: 11 amino acids. Deletions cut 4 bases from V and 8 bases from J, with 7 bases between. CDR1 is SGHNT and CDR2 is YYREEE in the germline V gene (reference sequence). The CDR3 is CASSQGYEQFF. DNA for the CDR3: TGTGCCAGCAGCCAGGGGTATGAGCAGTTCTTC. The complete variable domain, with remaining parts taken from reference TRBV5-4 and TRBJ2-1, reads ETGVTQSPTHLIKTRGQQVTLRCSSQSGHNTVSWYQQALGQGPQFIFQYYREEENGRGNFPPRFSGLQFPNYSSELNVNALELDDSALYLCASSQGYEQFFGPGTRLTVL.

The chain couples TRBV25-1 to TRBJ2-1; either TRBD1 or TRBD2 may supply D (5 bases each). With 4 bases removed from V and 6 bases from J, the gap between germline ends came to 13 bases. The CDR3 is 14 amino acids. The germline V gene encodes CDR1 MGHDK and CDR2 SYGVNS. CDR3 amino acids: CASSGPGSANEQFF. CDR3 nucleotides: TGTGCCAGCAGTGGGCCAGGGAGCGCCAATGAGCAGTTCTTC.

Concerning this clonotype: A much more abundant neighbour one base away suggests this may be a read error. The chain joins TRBV20-1 to TRBJ2-1; TRBD2 matches 9 bases. The CDR3 extends over 17 amino acids. The germline V gene encodes CDR1 DFQATT and CDR2 SNEGSKA (reference sequence). Here the CDR3 reads CCARDRAAGGLYNEQFF. Here the CDR3 DNA reads TGCTGTGCTAGAGATCGAGCGGCGGGGGGGCTGTACAATGAGCAGTTCTTC.

This clonotype was counted at least ten times. The chain's CDR3 is CASSDNSNQPQHF. In DNA, the CDR3 is TGTGCCAGCAGCGACAATAGCAATCAGCCCCAGCATTTT. The rearrangement uses TRBV6-2 or TRBV6-3 and TRBJ1-5; no definite D call. The germline CDR1 and CDR2 sequences are MNHEY and SVGEGT. The CDR3 covers 13 residues. V was pared by 6 bases and J by 0 bases, with 6 bases between.

This clonotype came up many times. The chain links TRBV12-3 or TRBV12-4 to TRBJ1-4, with a tentative D call TRBD1 (5 bases). With 3 bases removed from V and 7 bases from J, the gap between germline ends came to 18 bases. The CDR3 loop spans 16 amino acids. CDR3 DNA sequence: TGTGCCAGCAGTTTGGGGGGGACCGCGACGGTTGAAAAACTGTTTTTT. It specifies CASSLGGTATVEKLFF.

Many counts were recorded for this clonotype. This chain links TRBV5-1 with TRBJ2-7, with TRBD1 matching over 8 bases. The CDR3 sequence is 15 residues long. Germline lookup yields CDR1 SGHRS and CDR2 YFSETQ. V lost 4 bases, J lost 6 bases, and 12 bases stayed unmatched. The CDR3 DNA sequence: TGCGCCAGCAGCGAAATACAGGGGGTGGCCTCCGAGCAGTACTTC. Translating it yields CASSEIQGVASEQYF. Full variable domain (remainder filled in from reference TRBV5-1 and TRBJ2-7): KAGVTQTPRYLIKTRGQQVTLSCSPISGHRSVSWYQQTPGQGLQFLFEYFSETQRNKGNFPGRFSGRQFSNSRSEMNVSTLELGDSALYLCASSEIQGVASEQYFGPGTRLTVT.

This clonotype occurred many times. V gene TRBV7-8 combines with J gene TRBJ1-2; D ambiguous. Germline loops: CDR1 SGHVS, CDR2 FQNEAQ. Trimming took off 5 bases at V and 5 bases at J, with 15 bases between the two ends. CDR3 length: 14 residues. CDR3 loop: CASSLRASLYGYTF. CDR3 coding DNA: TGTGCCAGCAGCCTTAGAGCGTCCCTTTATGGCTACACCTTC.

This clonotype was seen many times. This sequence joins TRBV5-1 and TRBJ2-7; D may be TRBD1 (6 bases). V lost 1 base and J 3 bases, leaving 11 bases between the germline ends. The CDR3 has 14 residues. The germline gives CDR1 SGHRS, CDR2 YFSETQ. This CDR3 is CASSLMEQGYEQYF. CDR3 DNA sequence: TGCGCCAGCAGCTTGATGGAACAGGGCTACGAGCAGTACTTC. The complete variable domain, with remaining parts taken from reference TRBV5-1 and TRBJ2-7, reads KAGVTQTPRYLIKTRGQQVTLSCSPISGHRSVSWYQQTPGQGLQFLFEYFSETQRNKGNFPGRFSGRQFSNSRSEMNVSTLELGDSALYLCASSLMEQGYEQYFGPGTRLTVT.

Notes on this clonotype: A much larger clonotype is one base distant, so this may be a read error. The rearrangement links TRBV5-1 to TRBJ2-2; tentative D call: TRBD1 (6 bases). This CDR3 contains 15 residues. Germline lookup yields CDR1 SGHRS and CDR2 YFSETQ. The CDR3 sequence: CAGSREQGNTGELFF. CDR3 coding DNA: TGCGCCGGCAGCCGGGAACAGGGGAACACCGGGGAGCTGTTTTTT.

The CDR3 nucleotides are TGCGCCAGCAGCCAAGGCTTTGCGCGACAGGCCTTTCATGAGCAGTTCTTC. It yields the protein CASSQGFARQAFHEQFF. J is TRBJ2-1 and V is TRBV4-1, with TRBD1 as a possible D gene (6 bases). V was shortened by 1 base and J by 8 bases, with 21 bases between the two germline ends. Germline V gene lookup returns CDR1 MGHRA and CDR2 YSYEKL. The CDR3 is made up of 17 amino acids.

The chain is built from TRBV28 and TRBJ2-7; TRBD1 matches at 10 bases. The trim removed 3 bases at V and 4 bases at J, leaving 9 bases unmatched. The germline gives CDR1 MDHEN, CDR2 SYDVKM. This CDR3 spans 16 amino acids. The chain's CDR3 is CASSFPLGTGEYEQYF. DNA of the CDR3: TGTGCCAGCAGTTTCCCGCTGGGGACAGGGGAGTACGAGCAGTACTTC. Drawing the rest from reference TRBV28 and TRBJ2-7, the complete variable domain is DVKVTQSSRYLVKRTGEKVFLECVQDMDHENMFWYRQDPGLGLRLIYFSYDVKMKEKGDIPEGYSVSREKKERFSLILESASTNQTSMYLCASSFPLGTGEYEQYFGPGTRLTVT.